One and the same sample provided the 13 T cell receptor beta chains below, sequenced in a study of T cells after yellow fever vaccination. TCRdb re-analysed the 5' RACE reads in MiXCR, keeping a single row per CDR3 protein. The table shows more than 450,000 distinct CDR3 sequences, with 20% to 25% occurring only once. Source: PBMCs, taken 21 days after the first yellow fever vaccination. Source of these receptors: a man aged 18 to 29 who received the YFV17D yellow fever vaccine.

There are a few counts of this clonotype. The rearrangement uses TRBV6-2 or TRBV6-3 and TRBJ1-1; D call uncertain. V dropped 6 bases and J dropped 6 bases, with 17 bases sitting between them. The CDR3 is 14 amino acids. Germline V gene sequence: CDR1 MNHEY, CDR2 SVGEGT. The DNA of the CDR3 is TGTGCCAGCAGCCTCCTGGGTTGGGAGGCTGAAGCTTTCTTT. This sequence encodes CASSLLGWEAEAFF.

Many counts were recorded for this clonotype. This chain joins TRBV2 and TRBJ2-7; 10 bases agree with TRBD1. Germline loops: CDR1 SNHLY, CDR2 FYNNEI. J lost 7 bases, V lost 10 bases, and 7 bases had no gene match. The CDR3 runs 12 residues. CDR3 amino acids: CATRQGAREQYF. For the CDR3, the DNA is TGTGCCACCCGACAGGGGGCGAGGGAGCAGTACTTC.

The chain employs TRBV4-1 and TRBJ2-5; D is undetermined. V was trimmed by 0 bases and J by 4 bases, leaving 12 bases between them. Germline assignment: CDR1 MGHRA and CDR2 YSYEKL. The CDR3 extends over 15 amino acids. The CDR3 nucleotides read TGCGCCAGCAGCCAAGAGGTGGAGCTGCGAGAGACCCAGTACTTC. Translation: CASSQEVELRETQYF.

The chain couples TRBV7-2 to TRBJ2-4; D unclear. Trimming cost V 1 base and J 0 bases, with 10 bases left between them. Per germline, CDR1 SGHTA and CDR2 FQGNSA. The CDR3 covers 16 residues. The CDR3 protein is CASSLVSGLAKNIQYF. DNA of the CDR3: TGTGCCAGCAGCTTAGTTTCAGGATTAGCCAAAAACATTCAGTACTTC.

CDR3 protein: CASSLGQLTSTDTQYF. The CDR3 coding sequence is TGTGCCAGCAGCCTCGGACAGTTGACTAGCACAGATACGCAGTATTTT. The V and J genes are TRBV11-2 and TRBJ2-3; possibly TRBD1 for D (6 bases). There are 16 residues in the CDR3. In germline, CDR1 is SGHAT, CDR2 FQNNGV. The V and J ends lost 5 bases and 0 bases respectively, with 15 bases between them.

In its sample, this clonotype was seen a few times. The gene calls are TRBV29-1 and TRBJ2-3; D is ambiguous. V dropped 0 bases and J dropped 3 bases, with 13 bases sitting between them. CDR3 length: 15 residues. Germline values: CDR1 SQVTM, CDR2 ANQGSEA. The CDR3 coding sequence is TGCAGCGTTGAAGATCTCTCTTTAGGGACAGATACGCAGTATTTT. This codes for CSVEDLSLGTDTQYF.

This clonotype was seen more than once but under ten times. This chain connects TRBV7-2 to TRBJ2-1, with D perhaps TRBD1 or TRBD2 (5 bases each). CDR1 and CDR2 (germline): SGHTA, FQGNSA. V shed 5 bases and J shed 6 bases, with 14 bases lying between them. CDR3 length: 14 residues. CDR3 nucleotides: TGTGCCAGCAGCCGGTGGGGGTCACCCAATGAGCAGTTCTTC. Protein sequence: CASSRWGSPNEQFF.

The V call is TRBV10-3, the J call TRBJ2-5; D call uncertain. V was trimmed by 0 bases and J by 4 bases, leaving 18 bases between them. The CDR3 is 17 residues long. Germline V lookup: CDR1 ENHRY, CDR2 SYGVKD. The CDR3 DNA sequence: TGTGCCATCAGTGAGTCCAGACGATCCCGGCCAGGAGAGACCCAGTACTTC. The encoded protein is CAISESRRSRPGETQYF.

The chain joins TRBV12-3 or TRBV12-4 to TRBJ2-5; TRBD2 agrees at 8 bases. V shed 4 bases, J shed 4 bases, and the junction held 8 bases outside the gene matches. The CDR3 is 15 residues long. This chain's CDR3 is CASSSTSVGPETQYF. Written as DNA, the CDR3 is TGTGCCAGCAGTTCGACTAGCGTCGGCCCAGAGACCCAGTACTTC.

This clonotype has at least ten counts. This chain joins TRBV4-3 and TRBJ2-5; 11 bases fit TRBD2. The CDR3 is 14 residues long. Germline-derived CDR1 and CDR2 are LGHNA and YSLEER. The ends lost 4 bases at V and 3 bases at J; junction bases unmatched: 1. DNA of the CDR3: TGCGCCAGCAGCCCACTAGCGGGGGAAGAGACCCAGTACTTC. It encodes CASSPLAGEETQYF.

This clonotype was found a few times. This CDR3 is CASSSQRGDETQYF. The CDR3 DNA sequence: TGCGCCAGCAGTTCACAGCGGGGGGACGAGACCCAGTACTTC. The rearrangement uses TRBV5-1 and TRBJ2-5; 9 nucleotides line up with TRBD2. This CDR3 is 14 amino acids long. V lost 5 bases and J lost 5; bases outside the gene matches: 7. Germline V gene sequence: CDR1 SGHRS, CDR2 YFSETQ.

This clonotype was observed a few times. The V call is TRBV20-1, the J call TRBJ1-2, with D possibly TRBD1 on 5 matching bases. Per germline, CDR1 DFQATT and CDR2 SNEGSKA (reference sequence). V lost 0 bases and J lost 5, with 16 bases in between. The CDR3 covers 15 residues. In DNA, the CDR3 is TGCAGTGCTAGAGATCTACATACCGACAGATATGGCTACACCTTC. Its translation: CSARDLHTDRYGYTF.

This clonotype was seen a handful of times. The chain has TRBV20-1 and TRBJ1-2, with TRBD1 as a possible D gene (6 bases). This CDR3 comprises 14 residues. Looked up from germline, CDR1 is DFQATT and CDR2 is SNEGSKA (reference sequence). V was shortened by 2 bases and J by 6 bases, with 16 bases between the two germline ends. The CDR3 loop is CSARHLDRENGYTF. For the CDR3, the DNA is TGCAGTGCTAGACACTTGGACAGAGAAAATGGCTACACCTTC.